This T cell receptor beta chain was captured in a study of CD8 T cells in ankylosing spondylitis (dated by TCRdb to 2017 to 2019). Regarding the study in general: T cell receptor beta repertoires were profiled in healthy donors and ankylosing spondylitis patients so that disease-linked TCR variants could be found. The full study cohort was made up of roughly 25 ankylosing spondylitis patients and some 100 healthy donors. Peripheral blood was sampled, and synovial fluid was also collected from ankylosing spondylitis patients. The study at large found these results: The disease-linked clones had a CD8+ phenotype and were found at relatively low frequencies in peripheral blood. A TCR beta motif of 7 or 8 highly homologous amino acid variants appeared characteristic of blood from ankylosing spondylitis patients. Significant enrichment of the disease-linked clones was reported in matched synovial fluid samples from ankylosing spondylitis patients. Some motif variants had previously been reported in the synovial fluid and blood of reactive arthritis patients, which suggests shared mechanisms of disease initiation.

The sequencer listed for this sample is Illumina HiSeq 2500. TCR beta libraries were prepared by quantitative 5'-RACE with molecular barcodes. Regarding the original processing steps: A new computational method based on a probabilistic model of VDJ rearrangement was used to identify disease-linked TCR variants. TCRdb reworked the public reads: Q25 trimming with fastp, MiXCR clone assembly, productive beta chains retained. Every entry covers one CDR3 protein and lists the most common genes and DNA from its rows. In this record, the V and J calls reflect TCRdb's handling and not the investigators' own analysis. For this sample the table gives around 150,000 distinct CDR3 sequences, of which 11% were detected only once. The top ten hold 25% to 30% of the sample. The junction carries 8 bases between V and J, which are trimmed by 2 bases and 3 bases respectively. Measured from the cysteine to the phenylalanine, the CDR3 is 13 residues long. The only DNA kept is the CDR3, 39 bases in frame from the first base. Based on the germline V gene, the CDR1 and CDR2 sequences are MNHEY and SVGEGT.

In this sample, this clonotype turned up many times. The clone's antigen remains unknown. One base away there is no much larger clone; base qualities are not given. Sequencing input: blood, either unsorted or a sorted T cell fraction (not recorded which). This clonotype was sampled from a male donor with ankylosing spondylitis or in good health (not recorded which). The sequence links TRBV6-2 or TRBV6-3 to TRBJ2-7; the D gene is unclear. The nucleotide sequence is given as TGTGCCAGCAGTTACGCGGCAGGCTACGAGCAGTACTTC. This codes for CASSYAAGYEQYF.